These T cell receptor beta chains were read from a single sample in a study of early T cells in non-severe SARS-CoV-2 infection. TCRdb passed the 5' RACE reads through MiXCR, listing each CDR3 protein once. The repertoire includes roughly 93,000 distinct CDR3 sequences, around 10% of them detected once, and approximately 5% sits in the top ten. The specimen sequenced was whole blood. These receptors came from an adult who was a healthcare worker with PCR-confirmed SARS-CoV-2 infection or an uninfected control (not recorded which). CDR3s include the opening cysteine and the closing phenylalanine or tryptophan. The order of the fields is V gene, J gene, D gene, clone size, CDR3 DNA, CDR3 protein. The D gene is left open where the match is weak. Clone sizes are given selectively: once, few, many, or a class where the clone is expanded.

>TRBV29-1|TRBJ1-2|TRBD1|.
TGCAGCGTTGCTAACCCTTTGACAGGGGGCCCCCAAACTAACTATGGCTACACCTTC
CSVANPLTGGPQTNYGYTF
>TRBV9|TRBJ1-2|.|few
.
CASSVGQGANPSTF
>TRBV7-7|TRBJ2-1|.|few
TGTGCTAGCAGCTTAGGGCAGGGTGCTTACAATGAGCAGTTCTTC
CASSLGQGAYNEQFF
>TRBV5-4|TRBJ2-7|TRBD2|many
TGTGCCAGCAGTCCTAGCGGGGGGTTCGCCTACGAGCAGTACTTC
CASSPSGGFAYEQYF
>TRBV20-1|TRBJ2-3|.|.
TGCAGTGCTAGAGATGACGGAGTCCCAATCACAGATACGCAGTATTTT
CSARDDGVPITDTQYF
>TRBV10-1|TRBJ1-1|.|few
TGCGCCAGCAGTGCTCGCTCGACAGGGAACACTGAAGCTTTCTTT
CASSARSTGNTEAFF
>TRBV29-1|TRBJ2-3|TRBD2|few
TGCAGCGTTGCTGTAGGAGGCCGGCCCTGGGGGGGAGATACGCAGTATTTT
CSVAVGGRPWGGDTQYF
>TRBV6-1|TRBJ1-5|TRBD1|many
TGTGCCAGCATTCTAGACAGGGGGCGAAGCAATCAGCCCCAGCATTTT
CASILDRGRSNQPQHF
>TRBV30|TRBJ1-4|.|many
TGTGCCTGGAGTAACGGGGCCGGTGAAAAACTGTTTTTT
CAWSNGAGEKLFF
>TRBV29-1|TRBJ2-7|.|once
TGCAGCGTTGCCTTCTTGGGGGCCTACGAGCAGTACTTC
CSVAFLGAYEQYF
>TRBV19|TRBJ1-2|.|few
TGTGCCAGTTATAATACGGGTTGGGACTATGGCTACACCTTC
CASYNTGWDYGYTF
>TRBV20-1|TRBJ2-2|TRBD1|many
TGCAGTGCCAGGCATGGGACAGGGGAGAACACCGGGGAGCTGTTTTTT
CSARHGTGENTGELFF
>TRBV28|TRBJ1-2|.|.
TGTGCCAGCAGTCCCCCGGACAGACCCTATGGCTACACCTTC
CASSPPDRPYGYTF
>TRBV6-2/TRBV6-3|TRBJ2-7|.|.
TGTGCCAGCAGGCGTCGGCCCCTCCACGAGCAGTACTTC
CASRRRPLHEQYF